A selection of T cell receptor beta chains follows, all from one sample in a study of T cells in Graves' hyperthyroidism and ophthalmopathy. A single record per CDR3 protein comes from TCRdb applying MiXCR to the multiplex PCR reads. Among hundreds of thousands of distinct CDR3 sequences listed, roughly a sixth were seen once. The sample was blood. The origin of the receptors is a woman aged 50 to 60 with Graves' hyperthyroidism that later progressed to Graves' ophthalmopathy. CDR3s include the opening cysteine and the closing phenylalanine or tryptophan. A D gene is named only where the DNA matches it firmly. A row's size may be missing; if present it is once, few, many or a size class.

abundance,d_gene,v_gene,j_gene,CDR3aa,CDR3nt
few,TRBD1,TRBV7-8,TRBJ1-1,CASSSGNRGFTEAFF,TGTGCCAGCAGTTCCGGGAACAGGGGTTTCACTGAAGCTTTCTTT
few,-,TRBV30,TRBJ2-7,CAWSELSYEQYF,TGTGCCTGGAGTGAACTTTCCTACGAGCAGTACTTC
-,-,TRBV14,TRBJ1-1,CASSPDATGLSEAFF,TGTGCCAGCAGCCCAGACGCTACAGGGTTATCTGAAGCTTTCTTT
many,-,TRBV19,TRBJ1-1,CASSMSQGVNTEAFF,TGTGCCAGTAGTATGTCCCAGGGCGTGAACACTGAAGCTTTCTTT
many,-,TRBV2,TRBJ2-1,CASSGRTGQGGVYNEQFF,TGTGCCAGCAGTGGACGGACAGGCCAGGGGGGGGTCTACAATGAGCAGTTCTTC
-,TRBD1,TRBV7-9,TRBJ1-1,CASSLRGDREAFF,TGTGCCAGCAGCTTAAGGGGTGACAGGGAGGCTTTCTTT
-,TRBD1,TRBV6-2/TRBV6-3,TRBJ2-5,CASSGGRLRGQGANPYQETQYF,TGTGCCAGCAGTGGCGGCCGCTTGAGGGGACAGGGGGCGAATCCGTACCAAGAGACCCAGTACTTC
-,-,TRBV10-3,TRBJ2-5,CAISETPSGTPKETQYF,TGTGCCATCAGTGAAACCCCGTCCGGGACTCCAAAAGAGACCCAGTACTTC
many,-,TRBV20-1,TRBJ1-5,CSASLGARGNQPQHF,TGCAGTGCTAGTTTGGGGGCACGGGGCAATCAGCCCCAGCATTTT
few,TRBD1,TRBV27,TRBJ2-7,CASSLRDRVAREQYF,TGTGCCAGCAGTCTCCGGGACAGGGTTGCCCGCGAGCAGTACTTC
many,-,TRBV3-1,TRBJ2-2,CASSKQTSNTGELFF,TGTGCCAGCAGTAAACAGACTTCGAACACCGGGGAGCTGTTTTTT
-,-,TRBV20-1,TRBJ2-3,CSASQQTLSTDTQYF,TGCAGTGCTAGCCAACAGACCCTTAGCACAGATACGCAGTATTTT
few,-,TRBV19,TRBJ1-5,CASSRRGHLPNQPQHF,TGTGCCAGTAGCCGTCGGGGACACCTCCCCAATCAGCCCCAGCATTTT
-,TRBD2,TRBV4-2,TRBJ2-2,CASSQDAGVTGELFF,TGTGCCAGCAGCCAAGATGCGGGGGTCACCGGGGAGCTGTTTTTT
-,TRBD1,TRBV6-2/TRBV6-3,TRBJ1-5,CASSSGTGAGLSNQPQHF,TGTGCCAGCAGCTCCGGGACAGGGGCAGGTTTATCGAATCAGCCCCAGCATTTT
-,TRBD1,TRBV4-1,TRBJ2-3,CASSHGTGTTDTQYF,TGCGCCAGCAGCCACGGGACAGGGACCACAGATACGCAGTATTTT
-,TRBD2,TRBV12-3/TRBV12-4,TRBJ2-3,CASSSRLAGGPTSSTDTQYF,TGTGCCAGCAGTTCCCGACTAGCGGGGGGGCCGACCTCAAGCACAGATACGCAGTATTTT
many,TRBD2,TRBV6-1,TRBJ2-3,CASSEATSGPDTQYF,TGTGCCAGCAGTGAAGCTACTAGCGGGCCCGATACGCAGTATTTT
-,TRBD1,TRBV12-3/TRBV12-4,TRBJ2-1,CASSFPGQGYYNEQFF,TGTGCCAGCAGTTTCCCGGGACAGGGGTATTACAATGAGCAGTTCTTC
-,TRBD1,TRBV12-3/TRBV12-4,TRBJ2-5,CASSFEGTGAFQETQYF,TGTGCCAGCAGTTTTGAAGGGACAGGGGCCTTCCAAGAGACCCAGTACTTC
many,-,TRBV19,TRBJ2-6,CASSGRQRSGANVLTF,TGTGCCAGTAGTGGACGACAGCGCTCTGGGGCCAACGTCCTGACTTTC
few,TRBD1,TRBV11-3,TRBJ2-1,CASSSRDRGGYNEQFF,TGTGCCAGCAGCTCGAGGGACAGGGGGGGCTACAATGAGCAGTTCTTC
many,-,TRBV11-2,TRBJ2-3,CASSLERGDTQYF,TGTGCCAGCAGCTTAGAGAGGGGAGATACGCAGTATTTT
few,-,TRBV27,TRBJ2-1,CASSLGAHNEQFF,TGTGCCAGCAGCCTGGGGGCGCACAATGAGCAGTTCTTC
many,-,TRBV7-2,TRBJ2-3,CASSQLGADTQYF,TGTGCCAGCAGCCAGCTGGGCGCAGATACGCAGTATTTT
few,-,TRBV4-2,TRBJ1-1,CASSHPLTEAFF,TGTGCCAGCAGCCATCCCCTAACTGAAGCTTTCTTT
few,-,TRBV30,TRBJ2-7,CAWEIGSYEQYF,TGTGCCTGGGAGATCGGTTCCTACGAGCAGTACTTC
many,-,TRBV3-1,TRBJ2-5,CASSQEEGGAETQYF,TGTGCCAGCAGCCAAGAAGAAGGGGGGGCGGAGACCCAGTACTTC
-,TRBD1,TRBV19,TRBJ1-2,CASSAAGQGLNYGYTF,TGTGCCAGTAGTGCCGCAGGACAGGGTTTAAACTATGGCTACACCTTC
-,TRBD1,TRBV19,TRBJ1-1,CASSIGQGTTEAFF,TGTGCCAGTAGTATAGGACAGGGGACCACTGAAGCTTTCTTT
-,-,TRBV29-1,TRBJ2-2,CSVTLWSYGNTGELFF,TGCAGCGTGACCCTCTGGAGCTATGGTAACACCGGGGAGCTGTTTTTT
-,TRBD2,TRBV20-1,TRBJ2-1,CSAPGLAELRYNEQFF,TGCAGTGCTCCTGGACTAGCGGAATTGCGGTACAATGAGCAGTTCTTC
-,-,TRBV19,TRBJ1-1,CASSMRPRTENTEAFF,TGTGCCAGTAGTATGCGTCCCCGGACAGAGAACACTGAAGCTTTCTTT
once,TRBD1,TRBV10-2,TRBJ1-3,CASIPTGTDSGNTIYF,TGCGCCAGCATACCTACCGGGACAGACTCTGGAAACACCATATATTTT
many,TRBD2,TRBV11-1,TRBJ2-1,CASSLARGEADNEQFF,TGTGCCAGCAGCTTAGCGCGGGGGGAGGCGGACAATGAGCAGTTCTTC
many,TRBD1,TRBV5-4,TRBJ1-1,CASSLGDRVGMNTEAFF,TGTGCCAGCAGCTTGGGGGACAGGGTGGGAATGAACACTGAAGCTTTCTTT
-,TRBD1,TRBV27,TRBJ1-2,CASSAGGKNTF,TGTGCCAGCAGTGCAGGGGGCAAGAACACCTTC
many,TRBD1,TRBV7-6,TRBJ1-2,CASSLATTGTGDGYTF,TGTGCCAGCAGCTTAGCTACCACCGGGACAGGGGATGGCTACACCTTC
-,-,TRBV10-3,TRBJ2-2,CAISESPDTGELFF,TGTGCCATCAGTGAGTCACCGGACACCGGGGAGCTGTTTTTT
many,-,TRBV7-2,TRBJ1-1,CASSVRGFLNTEAFF,TGTGCCAGCAGCGTCCGGGGGTTTCTGAACACTGAAGCTTTCTTT
-,TRBD1,TRBV12-3/TRBV12-4,TRBJ2-2,CASRPGQGERELFF,TGTGCCAGCAGACCCGGACAGGGGGAGAGGGAGCTGTTTTTT
many,TRBD2,TRBV3-1,TRBJ2-1,CASSQTSGGAYNEQFF,TGTGCCAGCAGCCAAACAAGCGGGGGGGCCTACAATGAGCAGTTCTTC
-,TRBD2,TRBV7-3,TRBJ2-3,CASRTSGTDTQYF,TGTGCCAGCCGGACTAGCGGTACAGATACGCAGTATTTT
many,TRBD1,TRBV2,TRBJ1-1,CASSGEGAGAFF,TGTGCCAGCAGTGGGGAGGGGGCAGGAGCTTTCTTT
few,-,TRBV30,TRBJ1-3,CAWSIGAGNTIYF,TGTGCCTGGAGCATAGGGGCTGGAAACACCATATATTTT
few,TRBD2,TRBV12-3/TRBV12-4,TRBJ2-3,CASRAWAGGGTQYF,TGTGCCAGCAGGGCCTGGGCGGGCGGGGGTACGCAGTATTTT
-,-,TRBV29-1,TRBJ2-7,CSVGRLYEQYF,TGCAGCGTTGGGCGGTTATACGAGCAGTACTTC
-,TRBD2,TRBV20-1,TRBJ2-3,CSASGLAGANTDTQYF,TGCAGTGCTAGCGGTCTAGCGGGGGCCAACACAGATACGCAGTATTTT
many,TRBD2,TRBV2,TRBJ2-1,CASTPSERGDRLNEQFF,TGTGCCAGCACCCCCTCGGAACGGGGGGATCGGTTGAATGAGCAGTTCTTC
few,TRBD1,TRBV12-3/TRBV12-4,TRBJ1-6,CASSLGQGSYNSPLHF,TGTGCCAGCAGTCTCGGACAGGGCTCCTATAATTCACCCCTCCACTTT
-,-,TRBV4-1,TRBJ1-1,CASSQVLSDLTEAFF,TGCGCCAGCAGCCAGGTATTGAGCGATTTAACTGAAGCTTTCTTT
few,-,TRBV5-5,TRBJ2-1,CASSWEGAGYFEQFF,TGTGCCAGCAGCTGGGAGGGGGCGGGCTACTTTGAGCAGTTCTTC
few,TRBD1,TRBV20-1,TRBJ1-1,CSALQGEQDTEAFF,TGCAGTGCTTTGCAGGGGGAGCAGGACACTGAAGCTTTCTTT
-,-,TRBV5-6,TRBJ2-2,CASSFRLPGEVGELFF,TGTGCCAGCAGCTTTCGGCTACCAGGGGAGGTCGGGGAGCTGTTTTTT
-,-,TRBV19,TRBJ1-3,CASTSPRGMRNTIYF,TGTGCCAGTACCAGCCCCCGGGGGATGAGAAACACCATATATTTT
few,-,TRBV9,TRBJ2-7,CASSVSPNQGDGEQYF,TGTGCCAGCAGCGTTTCGCCCAATCAGGGAGACGGGGAGCAGTACTTC
-,-,TRBV6-2/TRBV6-3,TRBJ1-3,CASSWDPRASGNTIYF,TGTGCCAGCAGTTGGGACCCTCGGGCGTCTGGAAACACCATATATTTT
-,-,TRBV11-2,TRBJ2-3,CASSLRGGAESDTQYF,TGTGCCAGCAGCTTAAGGGGGGGGGCCGAGTCAGATACGCAGTATTTT
many,TRBD1,TRBV6-2/TRBV6-3,TRBJ1-2,CASTLTWTGSKANYGYTF,TGTGCCAGCACTCTGACTTGGACAGGGTCTAAGGCGAACTATGGCTACACCTTC
many,-,TRBV5-1,TRBJ1-1,CASSLELNTEAFF,TGTGCCAGCAGCTTAGAACTGAACACTGAAGCTTTCTTT